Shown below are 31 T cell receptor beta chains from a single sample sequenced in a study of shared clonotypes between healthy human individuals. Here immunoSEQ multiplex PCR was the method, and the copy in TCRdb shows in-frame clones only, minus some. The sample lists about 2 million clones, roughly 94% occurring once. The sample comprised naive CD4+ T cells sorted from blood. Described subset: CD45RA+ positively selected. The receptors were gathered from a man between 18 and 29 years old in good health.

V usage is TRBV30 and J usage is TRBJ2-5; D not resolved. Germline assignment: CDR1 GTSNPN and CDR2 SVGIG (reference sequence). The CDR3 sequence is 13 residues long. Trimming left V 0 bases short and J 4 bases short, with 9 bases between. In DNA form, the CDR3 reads TGTGCCTGGAGTGTAAGGATACCAGAGACCCAGTACTTC. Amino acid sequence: CAWSVRIPETQYF.

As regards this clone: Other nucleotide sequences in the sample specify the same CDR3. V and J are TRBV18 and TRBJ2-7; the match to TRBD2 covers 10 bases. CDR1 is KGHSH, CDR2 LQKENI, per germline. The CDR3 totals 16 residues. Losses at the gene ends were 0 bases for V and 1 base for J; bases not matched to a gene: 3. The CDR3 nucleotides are TGTGCCAGCTCACCACCTGGACTAGCGGAATCCTACGAGCAGTACTTC. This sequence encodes CASSPPGLAESYEQYF.

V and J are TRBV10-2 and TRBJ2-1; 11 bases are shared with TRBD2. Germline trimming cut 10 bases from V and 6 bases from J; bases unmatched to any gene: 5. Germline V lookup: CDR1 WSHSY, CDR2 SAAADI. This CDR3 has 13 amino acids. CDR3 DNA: TGCGCCACCCGACTAGCGGGGATCAATGAGCAGTTCTTC. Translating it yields CATRLAGINEQFF.

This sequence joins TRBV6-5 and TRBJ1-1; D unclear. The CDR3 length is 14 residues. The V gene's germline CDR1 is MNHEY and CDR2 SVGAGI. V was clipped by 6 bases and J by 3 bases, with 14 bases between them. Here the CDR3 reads CASSPDRRYTEAFF. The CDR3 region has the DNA TGTGCCAGCAGCCCCGACCGGAGATACACTGAAGCTTTCTTT.

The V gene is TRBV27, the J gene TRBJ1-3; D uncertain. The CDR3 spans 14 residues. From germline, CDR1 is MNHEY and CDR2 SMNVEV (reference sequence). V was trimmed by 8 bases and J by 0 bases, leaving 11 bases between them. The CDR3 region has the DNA TGTGCCAGCTCTGGTACCCTCTCTGGAAACACCATATATTTT. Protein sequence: CASSGTLSGNTIYF.

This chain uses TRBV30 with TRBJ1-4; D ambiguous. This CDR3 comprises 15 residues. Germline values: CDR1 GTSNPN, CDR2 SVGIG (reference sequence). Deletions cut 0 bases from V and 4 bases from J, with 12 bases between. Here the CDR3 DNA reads TGTGCCTGGAGTGTAATATCAGCGAATAATGAAAAACTGTTTTTT. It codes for CAWSVISANNEKLFF. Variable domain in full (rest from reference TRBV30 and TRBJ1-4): SQTIHQWPATLVQPVGSPLSLECTVEGTSNPNLYWYRQAAGRGLQLLFYSVGIGQISSEVPQNLSASRPQDRQFILSSKKLLLSDSGFYLCAWSVISANNEKLFFGSGTQLSVL.

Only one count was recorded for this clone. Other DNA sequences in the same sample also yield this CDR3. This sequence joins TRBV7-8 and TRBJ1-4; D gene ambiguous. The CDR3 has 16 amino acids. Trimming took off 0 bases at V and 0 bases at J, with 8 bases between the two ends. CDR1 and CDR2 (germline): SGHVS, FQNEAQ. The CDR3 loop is CASSLAGTATNEKLFF. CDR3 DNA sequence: TGTGCCAGCAGCTTAGCGGGCACCGCAACTAATGAAAAACTGTTTTTT.

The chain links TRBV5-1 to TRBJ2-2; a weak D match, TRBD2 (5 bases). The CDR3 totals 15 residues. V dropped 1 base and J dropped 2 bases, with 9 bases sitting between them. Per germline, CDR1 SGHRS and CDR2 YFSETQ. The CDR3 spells CASSLQRGNTGELFF. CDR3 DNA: TGCGCCAGCAGCTTGCAACGGGGAAACACCGGGGAGCTGTTTTTT.

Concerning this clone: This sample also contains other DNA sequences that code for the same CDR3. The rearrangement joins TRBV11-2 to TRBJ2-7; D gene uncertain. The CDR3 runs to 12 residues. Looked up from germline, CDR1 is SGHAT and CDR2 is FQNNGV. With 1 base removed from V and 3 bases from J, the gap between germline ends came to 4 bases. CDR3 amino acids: CASSLVDYEQYF. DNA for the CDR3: TGTGCCAGCAGCTTAGTCGACTACGAGCAGTACTTC. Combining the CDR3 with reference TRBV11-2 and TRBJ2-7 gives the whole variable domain EAGVAQSPRYKIIEKRQSVAFWCNPISGHATLYWYQQILGQGPKLLIQFQNNGVVDDSQLPKDRFSAERLKGVDSTLKIQPAKLEDSAVYLCASSLVDYEQYFGPGTRLTVT.

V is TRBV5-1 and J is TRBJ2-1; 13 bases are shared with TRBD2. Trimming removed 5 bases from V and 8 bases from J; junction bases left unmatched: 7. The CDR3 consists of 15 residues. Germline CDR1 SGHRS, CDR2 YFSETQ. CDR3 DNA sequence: TGCGCCAGCAGACGGACTAGCGGGAGTCTGGATGAGCAGTTCTTC. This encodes CASRRTSGSLDEQFF.

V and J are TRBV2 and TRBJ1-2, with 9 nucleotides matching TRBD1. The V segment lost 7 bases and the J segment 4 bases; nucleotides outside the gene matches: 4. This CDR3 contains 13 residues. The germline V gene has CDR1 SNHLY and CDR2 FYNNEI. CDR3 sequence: CASTETGGYGYTF. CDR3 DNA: TGTGCCAGCACCGAGACAGGGGGCTATGGCTACACCTTC.

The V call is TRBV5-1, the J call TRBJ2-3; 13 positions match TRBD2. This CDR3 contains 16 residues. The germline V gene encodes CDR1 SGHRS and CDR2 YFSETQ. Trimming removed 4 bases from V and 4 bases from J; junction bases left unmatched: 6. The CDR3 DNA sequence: TGCGCCAGCAGCCATGGACTAGCGGGAGTCCCAGATACGCAGTATTTT. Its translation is CASSHGLAGVPDTQYF.

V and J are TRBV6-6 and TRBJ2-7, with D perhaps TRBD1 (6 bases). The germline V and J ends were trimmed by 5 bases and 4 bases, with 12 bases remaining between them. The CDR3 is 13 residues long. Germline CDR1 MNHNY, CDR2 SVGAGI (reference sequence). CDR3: CASSQPDSYEQYF. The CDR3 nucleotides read TGTGCCAGCAGTCAGCCGGACAGTTACGAGCAGTACTTC.

This CDR3 reads CSVGGLDYGYTF. CDR3 sequence (DNA): TGCAGCGTTGGTGGACTGGACTATGGCTACACCTTC. This chain connects TRBV29-1 to TRBJ1-2; D unresolved. Per germline, CDR1 SQVTM and CDR2 ANQGSEA. Trimming cost V 4 bases and J 3 bases, with 9 bases left between them. This CDR3 has 12 residues.

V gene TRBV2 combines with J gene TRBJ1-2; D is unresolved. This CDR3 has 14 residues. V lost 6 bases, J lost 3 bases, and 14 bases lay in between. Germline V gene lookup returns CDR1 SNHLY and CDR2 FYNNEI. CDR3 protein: CASRGAGIYYGYTF. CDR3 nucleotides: TGTGCCAGCAGGGGTGCCGGGATCTACTATGGCTACACCTTC.

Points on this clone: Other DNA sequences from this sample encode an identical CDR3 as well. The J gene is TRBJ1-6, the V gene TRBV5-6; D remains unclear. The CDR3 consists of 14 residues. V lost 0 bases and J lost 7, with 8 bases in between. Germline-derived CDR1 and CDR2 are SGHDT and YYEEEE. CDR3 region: CASSLEGINSPLHF. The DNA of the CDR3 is TGTGCCAGCAGCTTGGAGGGTATAAATTCACCCCTCCACTTT.

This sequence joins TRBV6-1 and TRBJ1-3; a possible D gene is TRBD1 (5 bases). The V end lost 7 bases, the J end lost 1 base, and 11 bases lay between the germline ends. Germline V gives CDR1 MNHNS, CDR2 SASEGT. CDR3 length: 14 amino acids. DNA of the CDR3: TGTGCCAGCAAGGAACAGGCGTCTGGAAACACCATATATTTT. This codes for CASKEQASGNTIYF.

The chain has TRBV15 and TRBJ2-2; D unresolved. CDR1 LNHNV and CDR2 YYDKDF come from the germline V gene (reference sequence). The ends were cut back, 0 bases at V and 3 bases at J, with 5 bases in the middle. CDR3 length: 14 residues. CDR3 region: CATSRDGDTGELFF. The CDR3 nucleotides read TGTGCCACCAGCAGAGATGGGGACACCGGGGAGCTGTTTTTT.

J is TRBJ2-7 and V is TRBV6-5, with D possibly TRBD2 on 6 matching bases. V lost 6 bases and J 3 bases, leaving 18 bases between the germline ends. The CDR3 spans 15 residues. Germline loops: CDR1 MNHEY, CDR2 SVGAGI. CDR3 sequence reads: CASRPDGGGNYEQYF. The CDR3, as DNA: TGTGCCAGCAGGCCGGATGGAGGCGGGAACTACGAGCAGTACTTC.

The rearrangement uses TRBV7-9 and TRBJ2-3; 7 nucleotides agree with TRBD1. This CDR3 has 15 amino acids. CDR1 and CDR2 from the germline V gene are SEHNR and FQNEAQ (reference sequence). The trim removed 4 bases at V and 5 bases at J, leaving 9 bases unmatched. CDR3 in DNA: TGTGCCAGCAGCTCGGGACAGCGCCAGGGAGATACGCAGTATTTT. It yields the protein CASSSGQRQGDTQYF.

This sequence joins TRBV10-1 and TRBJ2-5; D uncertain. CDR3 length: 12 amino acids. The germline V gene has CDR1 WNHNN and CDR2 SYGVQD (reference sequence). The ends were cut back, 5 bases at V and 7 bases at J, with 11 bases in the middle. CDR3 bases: TGCGCCAGCAGTAAGTGGGGTCCGACCCAGTACTTC. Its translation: CASSKWGPTQYF.

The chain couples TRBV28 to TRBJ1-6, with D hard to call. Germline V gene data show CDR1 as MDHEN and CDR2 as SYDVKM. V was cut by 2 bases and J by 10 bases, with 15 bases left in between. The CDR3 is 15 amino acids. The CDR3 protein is CASSLGFQLGSPLHF. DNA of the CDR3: TGTGCCAGCAGTTTAGGGTTCCAGCTGGGATCACCCCTCCACTTT.

CDR3 sequence: CASSPPGARDTGELFF. The DNA for the CDR3 is TGTGCCAGCAGTCCCCCAGGGGCGCGTGACACCGGGGAGCTGTTTTTT. The rearrangement links TRBV2 to TRBJ2-2; possible D gene TRBD1, 6 bases. Trimming took off 5 bases at V and 3 bases at J, with 16 bases between the two ends. The V gene's germline CDR1 is SNHLY and CDR2 FYNNEI. This CDR3 region has 16 residues.

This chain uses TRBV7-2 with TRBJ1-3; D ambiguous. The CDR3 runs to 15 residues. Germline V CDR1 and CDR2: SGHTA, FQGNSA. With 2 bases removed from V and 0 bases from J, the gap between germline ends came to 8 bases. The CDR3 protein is CASSLSGISGNTIYF. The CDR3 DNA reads TGTGCCAGCAGCTTATCCGGGATCTCTGGAAACACCATATATTTT.

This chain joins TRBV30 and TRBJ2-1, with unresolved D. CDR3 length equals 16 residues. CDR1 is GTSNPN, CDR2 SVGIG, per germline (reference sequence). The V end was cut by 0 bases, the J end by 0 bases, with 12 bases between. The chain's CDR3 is CAWSVLILSSYNEQFF. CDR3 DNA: TGTGCCTGGAGTGTCCTAATCTTAAGCTCCTACAATGAGCAGTTCTTC.

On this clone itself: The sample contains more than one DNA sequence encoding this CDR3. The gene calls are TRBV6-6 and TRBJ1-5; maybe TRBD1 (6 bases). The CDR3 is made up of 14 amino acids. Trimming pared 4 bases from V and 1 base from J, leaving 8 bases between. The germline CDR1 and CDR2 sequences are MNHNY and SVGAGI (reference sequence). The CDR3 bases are TGTGCCAGCAGTTTAGGGGGGAGCAATCAGCCCCAGCATTTT. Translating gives CASSLGGSNQPQHF.

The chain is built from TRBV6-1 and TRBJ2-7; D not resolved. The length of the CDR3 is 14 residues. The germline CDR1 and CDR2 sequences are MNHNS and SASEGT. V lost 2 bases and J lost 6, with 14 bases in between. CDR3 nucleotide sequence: TGTGCCAGCAGTGAATCCGGGCCTATTCGCGAGCAGTACTTC. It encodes CASSESGPIREQYF.

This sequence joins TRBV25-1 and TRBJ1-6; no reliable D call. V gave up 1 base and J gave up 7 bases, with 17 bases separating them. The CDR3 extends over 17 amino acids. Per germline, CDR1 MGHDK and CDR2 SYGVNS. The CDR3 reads CASSESRVGSRNSPLHF. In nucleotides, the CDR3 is TGTGCCAGCAGTGAATCAAGAGTAGGATCAAGAAATTCACCCCTCCACTTT.

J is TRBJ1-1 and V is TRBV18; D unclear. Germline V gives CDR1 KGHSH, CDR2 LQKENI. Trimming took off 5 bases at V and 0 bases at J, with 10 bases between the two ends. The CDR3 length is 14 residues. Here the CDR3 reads CASSSGGMNTEAFF. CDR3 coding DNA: TGTGCCAGCTCATCAGGCGGGATGAACACTGAAGCTTTCTTT. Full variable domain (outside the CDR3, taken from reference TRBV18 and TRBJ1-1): NAGVMQNPRHLVRRRGQEARLRCSPMKGHSHVYWYRQLPEEGLKFMVYLQKENIIDESGMPKERFSAEFPKEGPSILRIQQVVRGDSAAYFCASSSGGMNTEAFFGQGTRLTVV.

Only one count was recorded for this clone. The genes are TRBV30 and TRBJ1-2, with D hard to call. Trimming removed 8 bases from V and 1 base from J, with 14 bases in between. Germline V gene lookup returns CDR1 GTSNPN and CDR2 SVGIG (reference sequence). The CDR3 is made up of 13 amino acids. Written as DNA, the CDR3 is TGTGCCCAAGGCAGATCCTTTAACTATGGCTACACCTTC. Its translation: CAQGRSFNYGYTF.

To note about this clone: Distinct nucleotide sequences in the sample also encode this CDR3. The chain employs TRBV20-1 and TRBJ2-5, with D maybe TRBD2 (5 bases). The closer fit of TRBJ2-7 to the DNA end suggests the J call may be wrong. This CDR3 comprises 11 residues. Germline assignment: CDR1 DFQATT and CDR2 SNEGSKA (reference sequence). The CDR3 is CSADLGDEQYF. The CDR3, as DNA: TGCAGTGCAGACCTCGGGGACGAGCAGTACTTC.